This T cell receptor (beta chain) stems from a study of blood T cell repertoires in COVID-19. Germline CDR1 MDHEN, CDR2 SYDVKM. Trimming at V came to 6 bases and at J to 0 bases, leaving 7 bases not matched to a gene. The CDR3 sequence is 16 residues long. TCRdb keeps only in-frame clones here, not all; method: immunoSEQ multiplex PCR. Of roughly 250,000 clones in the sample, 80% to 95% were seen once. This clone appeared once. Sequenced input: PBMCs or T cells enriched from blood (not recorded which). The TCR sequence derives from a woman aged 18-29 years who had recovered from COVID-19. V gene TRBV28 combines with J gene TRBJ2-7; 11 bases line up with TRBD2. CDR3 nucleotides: TGTGCCAGCAGGACATTCACTAGCGGGAGCTCCTACGAGCAGTACTTC. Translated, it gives CASRTFTSGSSYEQYF.